Sequencing of this T cell receptor beta chain was carried out in a study of OX40 agonist ivuxolimab in advanced cancers. Sequenced by immunoSEQ multiplex PCR; TCRdb stores in-frame clones only, minus some. The sample consists of about 36,000 clones, 60% to 80% of them appearing once. The CDR3 runs 13 residues. Germline V gene lookup returns CDR1 WSHSY and CDR2 SAAADI. Deletions cut 6 bases from V and 0 bases from J, with 6 bases between. The sequenced sample was CD4+ or CD8+ T cells sorted from blood, obtained in a trial of the OX40 agonist ivuxolimab. The chain couples TRBV10-2 to TRBJ1-5, with no clear D. This TCR was recovered from an adult with an advanced solid tumor such as melanoma, head and neck, liver or kidney cancer. Here the CDR3 reads CASSLNSNQPQHF. The CDR3 DNA sequence: TGCGCCAGCAGCCTAAATAGCAATCAGCCCCAGCATTTT.